The rows below give T cell receptor beta chains drawn from one sample of a study of T cells in Graves' hyperthyroidism and ophthalmopathy. TCRdb reanalysed the multiplex PCR reads using MiXCR and keeps one entry per CDR3 protein. Of about 640,000 distinct CDR3 sequences listed, less than 25% were seen once; the top ten hold 34%. The sample consisted of blood. Receptor source: a man under 40 with Graves' ophthalmopathy. Each CDR3 is given with its conserved first and last residue. The D gene is left open where the match is weak. Clone size, where shown, is once, few, many, or a class for clones that have expanded.

CDR3nt: TGTGCCAGCAGCTTAAGACGGGAGTTCACAGATACGCAGTATTTT
CDR3aa: CASSLRREFTDTQYF
d_gene: .
v_gene: TRBV11-2
abundance: many
j_gene: TRBJ2-3

CDR3nt: TGTGCCAGCAGTTACGCCGGACTAGCCCTCATGTCCTACGAGCAGTACTTC
CDR3aa: CASSYAGLALMSYEQYF
d_gene: TRBD2
v_gene: TRBV6-5
abundance: few
j_gene: TRBJ2-7

CDR3nt: TGTGCCACCAGCAGAGATAGTGGGACTAGCGGTTACAATGAGCAGTTCTTC
CDR3aa: CATSRDSGTSGYNEQFF
d_gene: TRBD2
v_gene: TRBV15
abundance: few
j_gene: TRBJ2-1

CDR3nt: TGTGCCAGCAGCTTTAGCGGGAGGGGGAACACCGGGGAGCTGTTTTTT
CDR3aa: CASSFSGRGNTGELFF
d_gene: TRBD2
v_gene: TRBV7-8
abundance: .
j_gene: TRBJ2-2

CDR3nt: TGTGCCAGCAGCCCCCTACAGGGGCAGTATAAGTTCTTC
CDR3aa: CASSPLQGQYKFF
d_gene: TRBD1
v_gene: TRBV12-3/TRBV12-4
abundance: few
j_gene: TRBJ2-1

CDR3nt: TGTGCCAGCAGCTTAGATCTCGGGCTAGCCGGGGAGCTGTTTTTT
CDR3aa: CASSLDLGLAGELFF
d_gene: .
v_gene: TRBV11-2
abundance: few
j_gene: TRBJ2-2

CDR3nt: TGTGCCAGCAGTTGGGTCGCGGCCCTCGGGACAGGGAGTCCGGGTGAGCAGTACTTC
CDR3aa: CASSWVAALGTGSPGEQYF
d_gene: TRBD1
v_gene: TRBV28
abundance: few
j_gene: TRBJ2-7

CDR3nt: TGTGCCAGCAGAGGGACAGGCTCTGGAAACACCATATATTTT
CDR3aa: CASRGTGSGNTIYF
d_gene: TRBD1
v_gene: TRBV7-9
abundance: .
j_gene: TRBJ1-3

CDR3nt: TGCAGTGCTAGAGATCTCCGACAGGATGCCTTAGATACGCAGTATTTT
CDR3aa: CSARDLRQDALDTQYF
d_gene: .
v_gene: TRBV20-1
abundance: many
j_gene: TRBJ2-3

CDR3nt: TGTGCCAGTCAGTACGGCAATGAGCAGTTCTTC
CDR3aa: CASQYGNEQFF
d_gene: .
v_gene: TRBV28
abundance: many
j_gene: TRBJ2-1

CDR3nt: TGCGCCAGCAGCTTGCGAAAAGACGAGCAGTACTTC
CDR3aa: CASSLRKDEQYF
d_gene: .
v_gene: TRBV5-1
abundance: many
j_gene: TRBJ2-7

CDR3nt: TGTGCCAGCAGCCCCTCGCCACTACTAGCGGGAGTCCCCTACGAGCAGTACTTC
CDR3aa: CASSPSPLLAGVPYEQYF
d_gene: TRBD2
v_gene: TRBV11-1
abundance: few
j_gene: TRBJ2-7

CDR3nt: TGTGCCAGCAGAGAAAGGGGACTAGTCGGTGAGCAGTTCTTC
CDR3aa: CASRERGLVGEQFF
d_gene: TRBD2
v_gene: TRBV25-1
abundance: .
j_gene: TRBJ2-1

CDR3nt: TGTGCCAGCAGCTTCTCCGGTGAGCAGTACTTC
CDR3aa: CASSFSGEQYF
d_gene: .
v_gene: TRBV13
abundance: many
j_gene: TRBJ2-7

CDR3nt: TGCAGTCTCGGGTCCGGTACCTACGAGCAGTACTTC
CDR3aa: CSLGSGTYEQYF
d_gene: .
v_gene: TRBV20-1
abundance: .
j_gene: TRBJ2-7

CDR3nt: TGTGCCAGCAGCTCGCGGACTAGCGGGATCAGTTTTTACAATGAGCAGTTCTTC
CDR3aa: CASSSRTSGISFYNEQFF
d_gene: TRBD2
v_gene: TRBV5-6
abundance: .
j_gene: TRBJ2-1

CDR3nt: TGTGCCAGCGCAAGGACAGGGTTCACTGGAAACACCATATATTTT
CDR3aa: CASARTGFTGNTIYF
d_gene: TRBD1
v_gene: TRBV2
abundance: .
j_gene: TRBJ1-3

CDR3nt: TGTGCCAGCAGCTTAACTAAGAGCGGAGAAGCTTTCTTT
CDR3aa: CASSLTKSGEAFF
d_gene: .
v_gene: TRBV7-3
abundance: few
j_gene: TRBJ1-1

CDR3nt: TGTGCCAGCAGTCTAAGACAGGGCCGCCGCAATCAGCCCCAGCATTTT
CDR3aa: CASSLRQGRRNQPQHF
d_gene: TRBD1
v_gene: TRBV28
abundance: .
j_gene: TRBJ1-5

CDR3nt: TGTGCCAGCAGTATTTCGACGGGATCCTACAATGAGCAGTTCTTC
CDR3aa: CASSISTGSYNEQFF
d_gene: .
v_gene: TRBV28
abundance: many
j_gene: TRBJ2-1

CDR3nt: TGTGCCAGCAGCTACTACAGGGGAGGGAGTTCTGGGGCCAACGTCCTGACTTTC
CDR3aa: CASSYYRGGSSGANVLTF
d_gene: .
v_gene: TRBV11-2
abundance: .
j_gene: TRBJ2-6

CDR3nt: TGTGCCAGCAGTTTAGGCGGGAAGAACACCGGGGAGCTGTTTTTT
CDR3aa: CASSLGGKNTGELFF
d_gene: .
v_gene: TRBV11-2
abundance: many
j_gene: TRBJ2-2

CDR3nt: TGTGCCTGGAGTGTAGATGGGGCGCGGGGCTACACCTTC
CDR3aa: CAWSVDGARGYTF
d_gene: .
v_gene: TRBV30
abundance: many
j_gene: TRBJ1-2

CDR3nt: TGTGCCAGCATAGGAGGCCGAGGCGGGACCCAGTACTTC
CDR3aa: CASIGGRGGTQYF
d_gene: .
v_gene: TRBV6-1
abundance: .
j_gene: TRBJ2-5

CDR3nt: TGTGCCAGCAGTGCGGCCAGATCCCACACAGATACGCAGTATTTT
CDR3aa: CASSAARSHTDTQYF
d_gene: .
v_gene: TRBV2
abundance: many
j_gene: TRBJ2-3

CDR3nt: TGTGCCAGCAGTTTCAACTACCCCTCCGGGACAGGGCACAATGAGCAGTTCTTC
CDR3aa: CASSFNYPSGTGHNEQFF
d_gene: TRBD1
v_gene: TRBV6-5
abundance: many
j_gene: TRBJ2-1

CDR3nt: TGCGCCAGCAGCCCACAGCCTGCCGCGAACACCGGGGAGCTGTTTTTT
CDR3aa: CASSPQPAANTGELFF
d_gene: .
v_gene: TRBV5-1
abundance: .
j_gene: TRBJ2-2

CDR3nt: TGTGCCAGCACAGCGGCGGGTCCATACGAGCAGTACTTC
CDR3aa: CASTAAGPYEQYF
d_gene: .
v_gene: TRBV28
abundance: .
j_gene: TRBJ2-7

CDR3nt: TGTGCCAGCCGACCCGAGGGGTCGAACACCGGGGAGCTGTTTTTT
CDR3aa: CASRPEGSNTGELFF
d_gene: .
v_gene: TRBV27
abundance: .
j_gene: TRBJ2-2

CDR3nt: TGCAGTGCTAGATCACCTGGACTAGCGGGAGTAGGGCAGTACTTC
CDR3aa: CSARSPGLAGVGQYF
d_gene: TRBD2
v_gene: TRBV20-1
abundance: .
j_gene: TRBJ2-7

CDR3nt: TGTGCCAGCAGTACCCCGTCTCGGCGGGATCCAAATGAGCAGTTCTTC
CDR3aa: CASSTPSRRDPNEQFF
d_gene: .
v_gene: TRBV28
abundance: few
j_gene: TRBJ2-1

CDR3nt: TGCAGTGCTCTTCCTGTGAGCGGGAGGGGTCAGACGGGAGATACGCAGTATTTT
CDR3aa: CSALPVSGRGQTGDTQYF
d_gene: TRBD2
v_gene: TRBV20-1
abundance: few
j_gene: TRBJ2-3

CDR3nt: TGCAGCGTTTTTGGACAGGGGGACTATGGCTACACCTTC
CDR3aa: CSVFGQGDYGYTF
d_gene: TRBD1
v_gene: TRBV29-1
abundance: .
j_gene: TRBJ1-2

CDR3nt: TGCAGTGCTAGAGATCCAGTAAATCAGCCCCAGCATTTT
CDR3aa: CSARDPVNQPQHF
d_gene: .
v_gene: TRBV20-1
abundance: many
j_gene: TRBJ1-5

CDR3nt: TGCAGTGCTATGGGGGCAGGGGAACTTTACGAGCAGTACTTC
CDR3aa: CSAMGAGELYEQYF
d_gene: .
v_gene: TRBV20-1
abundance: few
j_gene: TRBJ2-7

CDR3nt: TGTGCCAGCAGTTACGAAAGGGTCGCTAATCAGCCCCAGCATTTT
CDR3aa: CASSYERVANQPQHF
d_gene: .
v_gene: TRBV6-2/TRBV6-3
abundance: .
j_gene: TRBJ1-5